The sequence of this TCR beta chain was determined in a study of T cells after yellow fever vaccination. This clonotype was detected many times. Its antigen is currently unknown. TCRdb analysed the 5' RACE reads with MiXCR anew, one entry per CDR3 protein. The data hold 620,000 or so distinct CDR3 sequences, with about a sixth observed a single time. Whole-study findings and limits: Boosting was followed by the reappearance of most primary-vaccination clones (roughly 96% CD4, under 90% CD8).

The germline gives CDR1 SGHRS, CDR2 YFSETQ. The trim removed 1 base at V and 2 bases at J, leaving 1 base unmatched. The length of the CDR3 is 15 residues. The starting material was PBMCs, obtained 5 days after the first yellow fever vaccination. This TCR derives from a man between 18 and 35 years old who received the YFV17D yellow fever vaccine. This chain uses TRBV5-1 with TRBJ2-3; 10 bases are a match to TRBD2. CDR3 sequence reads: CASSLTSGDTDTQYF. Written as DNA, the CDR3 is TGCGCCAGCAGCTTGACTAGCGGGGACACAGATACGCAGTATTTT.